These T cell receptor beta chains were read from a single sample in a study of shared clonotypes between healthy human individuals. Assay: immunoSEQ multiplex PCR; the TCRdb copy retains only in-frame clones and omits some. Of roughly 510,000 clones listed, 60% to 80% are singletons. Sequenced: PBMCs. All receptors come from a woman aged 40-49 years in good health. Some clones in this sample may be carry-over from other donors' samples. Both conserved end residues are part of each CDR3. The D gene is left open where the match is weak. A clone size is listed for some rows: how often the clone was seen (once, few, many), or a class if it is expanded.

v_gene: TRBV29-1; j_gene: TRBJ2-7; d_gene: -; abundance: -; CDR3aa: CSVAGTHTYEQYF; CDR3nt: TGCAGCGTTGCCGGGACACATACCTACGAGCAGTACTTC
v_gene: TRBV12-5; j_gene: TRBJ2-7; d_gene: -; abundance: once; CDR3aa: CASGLQTGTYEQYF; CDR3nt: TGTGCTAGTGGTTTGCAAACGGGAACTTACGAGCAGTACTTC
v_gene: TRBV27; j_gene: TRBJ2-7; d_gene: -; abundance: -; CDR3aa: CASTPGIADTSYEQYF; CDR3nt: TGTGCCAGCACCCCCGGTATAGCGGACACCTCCTACGAGCAGTACTTC
v_gene: TRBV7-3; j_gene: TRBJ2-2; d_gene: TRBD2; abundance: -; CDR3aa: CASTPRAGVPTGELFF; CDR3nt: TGTGCCAGCACTCCCCGGGCGGGAGTCCCCACCGGGGAGCTGTTTTTT
v_gene: TRBV7-3; j_gene: TRBJ1-5; d_gene: TRBD1; abundance: -; CDR3aa: CASSFLRWDRGQHQPQHF; CDR3nt: TGTGCCAGCAGCTTCCTCCGGTGGGACAGGGGGCAACATCAGCCCCAGCATTTT
v_gene: TRBV30; j_gene: TRBJ1-4; d_gene: -; abundance: -; CDR3aa: CAWSGGGREKLFF; CDR3nt: TGTGCCTGGAGTGGGGGCGGGAGGGAAAAACTGTTTTTT
v_gene: TRBV6-1; j_gene: TRBJ2-2; d_gene: TRBD2; abundance: -; CDR3aa: CASSVRLAGELSNTGELFF; CDR3nt: TGTGCCAGCAGTGTGCGGCTAGCGGGGGAACTATCGAACACCGGGGAGCTGTTTTTT
v_gene: TRBV6-1; j_gene: TRBJ1-2; d_gene: TRBD1; abundance: -; CDR3aa: CASSMTGSNGYTF; CDR3nt: TGTGCCAGCAGTATGACAGGGAGTAATGGCTACACCTTC
v_gene: TRBV11-1; j_gene: TRBJ2-7; d_gene: TRBD1; abundance: -; CDR3aa: CASSKGGQGDYEQYF; CDR3nt: TGTGCCAGCAGCAAAGGTGGACAGGGGGATTACGAGCAGTACTTC
v_gene: TRBV30; j_gene: TRBJ2-2; d_gene: -; abundance: once; CDR3aa: CAWTAGANTGELFF; CDR3nt: TGTGCCTGGACGGCAGGAGCGAACACCGGGGAGCTGTTTTTT
v_gene: TRBV7-2; j_gene: TRBJ2-7; d_gene: TRBD2; abundance: -; CDR3aa: CASSLGGGSSGLEKQYF; CDR3nt: TGTGCCAGCAGCTTAGGCGGGGGATCTAGCGGACTAGAGAAGCAGTACTTC
v_gene: TRBV19; j_gene: TRBJ1-2; d_gene: -; abundance: -; CDR3aa: CASSPIGQDYGYTF; CDR3nt: TGTGCCAGTAGCCCGATAGGACAAGACTATGGCTACACCTTC
v_gene: TRBV7-9; j_gene: TRBJ2-5; d_gene: TRBD2; abundance: -; CDR3aa: CASSLRASGRAGETQYF; CDR3nt: TGTGCCAGCAGCTTACGGGCTAGCGGGAGGGCCGGGGAGACCCAGTACTTC
v_gene: TRBV6-5; j_gene: TRBJ1-5; d_gene: TRBD1; abundance: many; CDR3aa: CASRPLDRGNQPQHF; CDR3nt: TGTGCCAGCAGACCCCTCGACAGGGGGAATCAGCCCCAGCATTTT
v_gene: TRBV6-1; j_gene: TRBJ2-7; d_gene: TRBD1; abundance: -; CDR3aa: CASSTGQGPYEQYF; CDR3nt: TGTGCCAGCAGCACGGGACAGGGTCCCTACGAGCAGTACTTC
v_gene: TRBV19; j_gene: TRBJ2-1; d_gene: -; abundance: -; CDR3aa: CASNHWGGEQFF; CDR3nt: TGTGCCAGTAACCATTGGGGTGGAGAGCAGTTCTTC
v_gene: TRBV5-1; j_gene: TRBJ2-7; d_gene: TRBD2; abundance: -; CDR3aa: CASSPGAAGVDEQYF; CDR3nt: TGCGCCAGCAGCCCCGGCGCAGCGGGAGTCGACGAGCAGTACTTC
v_gene: TRBV4-1; j_gene: TRBJ1-5; d_gene: -; abundance: -; CDR3aa: CASSQDFIQPQHF; CDR3nt: TGCGCCAGCAGCCAAGATTTTATACAGCCCCAGCATTTT
v_gene: TRBV21-1; j_gene: TRBJ2-1; d_gene: -; abundance: -; CDR3aa: CASSKGGRGYNEQFF; CDR3nt: TGTGCCAGCAGCAAAGGCGGGAGGGGCTACAATGAGCAGTTCTTC
v_gene: TRBV5-4; j_gene: TRBJ1-1; d_gene: -; abundance: -; CDR3aa: CASSSRTAGDTEAFF; CDR3nt: TGTGCCAGCAGCTCTCGGACGGCTGGGGACACTGAAGCTTTCTTT
v_gene: TRBV10-3; j_gene: TRBJ2-5; d_gene: TRBD2; abundance: -; CDR3aa: CAIRGLVVRETQYF; CDR3nt: TGTGCCATCAGGGGACTAGTTGTGCGTGAGACCCAGTACTTC
v_gene: TRBV15; j_gene: TRBJ2-2; d_gene: -; abundance: few; CDR3aa: CATSRDAGPGELFF; CDR3nt: TGTGCCACCAGCAGAGATGCAGGGCCCGGGGAGCTGTTTTTT
v_gene: TRBV10-2; j_gene: TRBJ2-7; d_gene: TRBD2; abundance: -; CDR3aa: CASSAGLANYEQYF; CDR3nt: TGCGCCAGCAGTGCGGGACTAGCGAACTACGAGCAGTACTTC
v_gene: TRBV18; j_gene: TRBJ2-3; d_gene: -; abundance: -; CDR3aa: CASSPSRDVSTDTQYF; CDR3nt: TGTGCCAGCTCACCATCCCGGGACGTGAGCACAGATACGCAGTATTTT
v_gene: TRBV28; j_gene: TRBJ1-2; d_gene: -; abundance: -; CDR3aa: CASTLGPNYGYTF; CDR3nt: TGTGCCAGCACCTTAGGTCCGAACTATGGCTACACCTTC
v_gene: TRBV2; j_gene: TRBJ2-1; d_gene: -; abundance: -; CDR3aa: CASSEGREYNEQFF; CDR3nt: TGTGCCAGCAGTGAGGGCAGAGAATACAATGAGCAGTTCTTC
v_gene: TRBV2; j_gene: TRBJ2-1; d_gene: -; abundance: -; CDR3aa: CASSRTWGLNEQFF; CDR3nt: TGTGCCAGCAGTAGGACATGGGGGTTGAATGAGCAGTTCTTC
v_gene: TRBV7-3; j_gene: TRBJ2-2; d_gene: -; abundance: once; CDR3aa: CASSLMRTKNTGELFF; CDR3nt: TGTGCCAGCAGCTTAATGAGGACAAAAAACACCGGGGAGCTGTTTTTT
v_gene: TRBV18; j_gene: TRBJ2-2; d_gene: -; abundance: few; CDR3aa: CASSVDTGELFF; CDR3nt: TGTGCCAGCTCGGTAGACACCGGGGAGCTGTTTTTT
v_gene: TRBV10-1; j_gene: TRBJ2-2; d_gene: TRBD2; abundance: -; CDR3aa: CPLGRAAGELFF; CDR3nt: TGCCCCCTCGGGAGGGCCGCCGGGGAGCTGTTTTTT
v_gene: TRBV30; j_gene: TRBJ2-3; d_gene: TRBD2; abundance: few; CDR3aa: CAWSEGLAGPTDTQYF; CDR3nt: TGTGCCTGGAGTGAGGGACTAGCGGGACCCACAGATACGCAGTATTTT
v_gene: TRBV27; j_gene: TRBJ1-1; d_gene: TRBD1; abundance: -; CDR3aa: CASSFAQGAGNTEAFF; CDR3nt: TGTGCCAGCAGTTTCGCGCAGGGGGCAGGGAACACTGAAGCTTTCTTT
v_gene: TRBV11-1; j_gene: TRBJ2-1; d_gene: -; abundance: -; CDR3aa: CASSSTQGSLYNEQFF; CDR3nt: TGTGCCAGCAGCTCCACGCAGGGCAGCCTATACAATGAGCAGTTCTTC
v_gene: TRBV2; j_gene: TRBJ2-7; d_gene: -; abundance: many; CDR3aa: CASSVTGNGEQYF; CDR3nt: TGTGCCAGCAGTGTTACAGGGAACGGCGAGCAGTACTTC
v_gene: TRBV7-9; j_gene: TRBJ2-1; d_gene: -; abundance: -; CDR3aa: CASSFSGNEQFF; CDR3nt: TGTGCCAGCAGCTTTAGCGGCAATGAGCAGTTCTTC
v_gene: TRBV5-1; j_gene: TRBJ1-5; d_gene: -; abundance: -; CDR3aa: CASSLGDGSSQPQHF; CDR3nt: TGCGCCAGCAGCTTGGGTGACGGATCTAGTCAGCCCCAGCATTTT
v_gene: TRBV30; j_gene: TRBJ2-1; d_gene: TRBD2; abundance: -; CDR3aa: CAWSVHRAGGSYNEQFF; CDR3nt: TGTGCCTGGAGTGTACATCGGGCGGGAGGGTCTTACAATGAGCAGTTCTTC
v_gene: TRBV30; j_gene: TRBJ1-6; d_gene: -; abundance: -; CDR3aa: CAWSVLQGNSPLHF; CDR3nt: TGTGCCTGGAGTGTATTACAGGGTAATTCACCCCTCCACTTT
v_gene: TRBV5-1; j_gene: TRBJ2-3; d_gene: -; abundance: -; CDR3aa: CASKWSTSTDTQYF; CDR3nt: TGCGCCAGCAAATGGAGTACTAGCACAGATACGCAGTATTTT
v_gene: TRBV28; j_gene: TRBJ1-4; d_gene: -; abundance: once; CDR3aa: CASSLQAANEKLFF; CDR3nt: TGTGCCAGCAGTTTGCAGGCAGCTAATGAAAAACTGTTTTTT
v_gene: TRBV7-9; j_gene: TRBJ1-3; d_gene: TRBD1; abundance: -; CDR3aa: CASSRTGGNTIYF; CDR3nt: TGTGCCAGCAGCAGGACAGGGGGAAACACCATATATTTT
v_gene: TRBV29-1; j_gene: TRBJ2-5; d_gene: -; abundance: -; CDR3aa: CSVGQTGETQYF; CDR3nt: TGCAGCGTTGGACAAACGGGAGAGACCCAGTACTTC
v_gene: TRBV6-5; j_gene: TRBJ2-3; d_gene: TRBD1; abundance: -; CDR3aa: CASSYSRDRYTDTQYF; CDR3nt: TGTGCCAGCAGTTACTCGAGGGACAGGTACACAGATACGCAGTATTTT
v_gene: TRBV28; j_gene: TRBJ2-1; d_gene: -; abundance: -; CDR3aa: CASLSPNSADTYNEQFF; CDR3nt: TGTGCCAGCTTGAGCCCCAACTCCGCGGATACCTACAATGAGCAGTTCTTC
v_gene: TRBV27; j_gene: TRBJ1-1; d_gene: -; abundance: -; CDR3aa: CASSLGGAPNTEAFF; CDR3nt: TGTGCCAGCAGTTTAGGTGGGGCCCCGAACACTGAAGCTTTCTTT
v_gene: TRBV5-6; j_gene: TRBJ2-3; d_gene: -; abundance: once; CDR3aa: CASSLATSLSTDTQYF; CDR3nt: TGTGCCAGCAGCTTGGCCACTAGCCTAAGCACAGATACGCAGTATTTT
v_gene: TRBV11-3; j_gene: TRBJ2-1; d_gene: TRBD2; abundance: -; CDR3aa: CASSSSMGGNEQFF; CDR3nt: TGTGCCAGCAGCAGTTCGATGGGGGGGAATGAGCAGTTCTTC
v_gene: TRBV2; j_gene: TRBJ1-2; d_gene: -; abundance: few; CDR3aa: CASSERGEVGGYTF; CDR3nt: TGTGCCAGCAGTGAGAGGGGTGAGGTAGGGGGCTACACCTTC
v_gene: TRBV11-3; j_gene: TRBJ2-3; d_gene: -; abundance: -; CDR3aa: CASSPGTGFPTDTQYF; CDR3nt: TGTGCCAGCAGCCCAGGGACGGGGTTTCCCACAGATACGCAGTATTTT
v_gene: TRBV30; j_gene: TRBJ1-4; d_gene: -; abundance: -; CDR3aa: CAWSVGGDNEKLFF; CDR3nt: TGTGCCTGGAGTGTGGGAGGGGACAATGAAAAACTGTTTTTT
v_gene: TRBV14; j_gene: TRBJ2-5; d_gene: TRBD1; abundance: -; CDR3aa: CASSLNTGAWSRETQYF; CDR3nt: TGTGCCAGCAGCCTTAACACAGGGGCTTGGTCTAGGGAGACCCAGTACTTC
v_gene: TRBV6-5; j_gene: TRBJ1-2; d_gene: TRBD1; abundance: -; CDR3aa: CASSGPTGGTLGYTF; CDR3nt: TGTGCCAGCAGTGGCCCAACAGGGGGAACTCTCGGCTACACCTTC
v_gene: TRBV5-1; j_gene: TRBJ2-6; d_gene: -; abundance: -; CDR3aa: CASSSAESGANVLTF; CDR3nt: TGCGCCAGCAGCTCCGCGGAGTCTGGGGCCAACGTCCTGACTTTC
v_gene: TRBV2; j_gene: TRBJ1-1; d_gene: -; abundance: -; CDR3aa: CATQFYSPGTEAFF; CDR3nt: TGTGCCACCCAATTTTATTCACCGGGAACTGAAGCTTTCTTT
v_gene: TRBV28; j_gene: TRBJ1-2; d_gene: TRBD1; abundance: -; CDR3aa: CASSTPPGQGALDTF; CDR3nt: TGTGCCAGCAGTACCCCCCCGGGACAGGGGGCGCTCGACACCTTC
v_gene: TRBV9; j_gene: TRBJ2-3; d_gene: -; abundance: -; CDR3aa: CASSVGGTDTQYF; CDR3nt: TGTGCCAGCAGCGTAGGAGGGACAGATACGCAGTATTTT
v_gene: TRBV2; j_gene: TRBJ1-1; d_gene: -; abundance: few; CDR3aa: CASRGYDTEAFF; CDR3nt: TGTGCCAGCAGGGGATACGACACTGAAGCTTTCTTT
v_gene: TRBV30; j_gene: TRBJ1-5; d_gene: -; abundance: few; CDR3aa: CAWSATVWPQHF; CDR3nt: TGTGCCTGGAGTGCGACGGTGTGGCCCCAGCATTTT
v_gene: TRBV5-4; j_gene: TRBJ1-1; d_gene: -; abundance: -; CDR3aa: CASSLNTEAFF; CDR3nt: TGTGCCAGCAGCTTGAACACTGAAGCTTTCTTT